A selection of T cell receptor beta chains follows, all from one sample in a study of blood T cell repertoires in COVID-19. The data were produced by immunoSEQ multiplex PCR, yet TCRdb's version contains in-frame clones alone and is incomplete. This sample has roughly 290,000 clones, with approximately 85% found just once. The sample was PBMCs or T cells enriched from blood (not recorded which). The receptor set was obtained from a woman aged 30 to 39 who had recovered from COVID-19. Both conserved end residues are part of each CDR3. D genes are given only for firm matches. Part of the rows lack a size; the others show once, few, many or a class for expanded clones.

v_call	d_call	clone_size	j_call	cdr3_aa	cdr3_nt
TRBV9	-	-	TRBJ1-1	CASSPGGNTEAFF	TGTGCCAGCAGTCCTGGAGGGAACACTGAAGCTTTCTTT
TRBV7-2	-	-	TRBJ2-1	CASSRNRDNEQFF	TGTGCCAGCAGCCGTAACAGGGACAATGAGCAGTTCTTC
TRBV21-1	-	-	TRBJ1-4	CASSKEGTGATNEKLFF	TGTGCCAGCAGCAAAGAGGGGACAGGGGCGACGAATGAAAAACTGTTTTTT
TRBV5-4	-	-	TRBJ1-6	CASSSAQGSSYNSPLHF	TGTGCCAGCAGCTCGGCTCAGGGGAGCTCCTATAATTCACCCCTCCACTTT
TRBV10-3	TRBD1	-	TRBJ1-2	CAIRAGTGGPYGYTF	TGTGCCATCCGAGCCGGGACAGGGGGACCCTATGGCTACACCTTC
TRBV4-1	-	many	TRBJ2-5	CASSQVARGMRETQYF	TGCGCCAGCAGCCAAGTTGCAAGGGGAATGCGGGAGACCCAGTACTTC
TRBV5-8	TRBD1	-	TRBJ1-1	CASSFTGGGDTEAFF	TGTGCCAGCAGCTTTACAGGGGGCGGGGACACTGAAGCTTTCTTT
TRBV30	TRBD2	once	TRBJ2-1	CAWSGSGRSSYNEQFF	TGTGCCTGGAGTGGGAGCGGGAGGAGCTCCTACAATGAGCAGTTCTTC
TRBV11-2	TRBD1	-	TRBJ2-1	CASSFDRGPDEQFF	TGTGCCAGCAGCTTTGACAGGGGGCCGGATGAGCAGTTCTTC
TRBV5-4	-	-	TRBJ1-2	CASSFPSVPGNYGYTF	TGTGCCAGCAGCTTCCCGTCCGTCCCGGGAAACTATGGCTACACCTTC
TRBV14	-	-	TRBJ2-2	CASSQGGAGELFF	TGTGCCAGCAGTCAAGGCGGCGCCGGGGAGCTGTTTTTT
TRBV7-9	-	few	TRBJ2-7	CASGRGEQYF	TGTGCCAGCGGAAGGGGCGAGCAGTACTTC
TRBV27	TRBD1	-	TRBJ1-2	CASSRDRLTLWGQGHGYTF	TGTGCCAGCAGCCGGGACAGGTTAACATTGTGGGGACAGGGACATGGCTACACCTTC
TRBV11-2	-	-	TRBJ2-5	CASSLRAAGQETQYF	TGTGCCAGCAGCTTAAGGGCTGCGGGACAAGAGACCCAGTACTTC
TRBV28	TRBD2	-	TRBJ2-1	CASSEISGGPYNEQFF	TGTGCCAGCAGTGAGATTAGCGGGGGGCCCTACAATGAGCAGTTCTTC
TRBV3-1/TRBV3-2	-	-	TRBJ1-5	CASSQDGGYQPQHF	TGTGCCAGCAGCCAAGATGGAGGGTATCAGCCCCAGCATTTT
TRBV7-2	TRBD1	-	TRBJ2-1	CASTEGAAVSLIYNEQFF	TGTGCCAGCACCGAGGGGGCGGCCGTTTCACTGATCTACAATGAGCAGTTCTTC
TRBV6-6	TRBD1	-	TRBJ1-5	CASTDRAGGNQPQHF	TGTGCCAGCACCGACAGGGCCGGGGGCAATCAGCCCCAGCATTTT
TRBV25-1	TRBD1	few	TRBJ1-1	CASRENRGNTEAFF	TGTGCCAGCAGGGAAAACAGGGGGAACACTGAAGCTTTCTTT
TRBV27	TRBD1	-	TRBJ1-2	CASSLSPGTGSGYTF	TGTGCCAGCAGTTTATCGCCCGGGACAGGGTCTGGCTACACCTTC
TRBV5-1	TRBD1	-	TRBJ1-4	CASSSTGVLNEKLFF	TGCGCCAGCAGCTCGACAGGGGTTCTTAATGAAAAACTGTTTTTT
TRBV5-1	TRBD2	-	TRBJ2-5	CASSLAPGGPVGGETQYF	TGCGCCAGCAGCTTGGCCCCGGGAGGGCCGGTTGGTGGAGAGACCCAGTACTTC